This TCR beta chain stems from a study of blood T cell repertoires in COVID-19. Study overall: COVID-19 samples collected from the United States, Italy and Spain covered acute and convalescent phases. The cDNA or gDNA used as material had been derived from T cells, B-cell-depleted T cells, or PBMCs.

The CDR3 sequence is 14 residues long. Deletions cut 0 bases from V and 8 bases from J, with 11 bases between. The germline V gene has CDR1 LNHDA and CDR2 SQIVND (reference sequence). Per the study methods: By means of reference gene primer amplification, nucleated cell counts were estimated. Some clones are missing from TCRdb's copy, which holds only in-frame ones; the method was immunoSEQ multiplex PCR. V and J calls and clone size are given by that table; D and trimming were obtained from the DNA. This sample has 140,000 or so clones, with roughly 79% found just once. The J gene is TRBJ2-1, the V gene TRBV19; no definite D call. The TCR sequence derives from a woman aged 60-75 years with acute or convalescent COVID-19. The sample comprised peripheral blood. CDR3 DNA sequence: TGTGCCAGTAGTATAGAATTAGTGGTGGATGAGCAGTTCTTC. This gives the protein CASSIELVVDEQFF.